This T cell receptor (beta chain) was profiled in a study of CD4 and CD8 cells across lung adenocarcinoma regions. Samples came from patients with localized non-small cell lung adenocarcinoma. MiXCR, applied by TCRdb to the PCR reads, yields one record per CDR3 protein. This repertoire shows about 25,000 distinct CDR3 sequences, 50% to 55% found once; its top ten account for about 45%. In this sample, this clonotype turned up many times. The CDR3 is 13 amino acids. Trimming took 3 bases from V and 5 from J, leaving 10 bases between them. The V gene's germline CDR1 is WNHNN and CDR2 SYGVQD (reference sequence).

The clonotype was recovered from a male donor with lung adenocarcinoma. The CD4 and CD8 labels of this study may be unreliable. Sequences were obtained from CD8+ T cells from the center of a lung tumor. This chain uses TRBV10-1 with TRBJ2-5; D uncertain. The CDR3 reads CASSDSLGETQYF. DNA of the CDR3: TGCGCCAGCAGTGACAGCCTGGGTGAGACCCAGTACTTC.